The next 9 T cell receptor beta chains were all read from a single sample in a study of shared clonotypes between healthy human individuals. Measured with immunoSEQ multiplex PCR; TCRdb has only the in-frame clones, and not every one. The data show 1,500,000 or so clones, more than 95% seen once. Sample: naive CD4+ T cells sorted from blood. Subset reported: CD45RA+ positively selected. The receptors stem from a man aged 25 to 45 in good health.

The chain has TRBV5-4 and TRBJ2-7, with 7 nucleotides matching TRBD1. Per the germline V gene, CDR1 is SGHNT and CDR2 is YYREEE (reference sequence). CDR3 length: 14 residues. J gave up 2 bases and V 4 bases, and 6 bases lay outside the gene matches. CDR3 sequence: CASSPGQRPYEQYF. In nucleotides, the CDR3 is TGTGCCAGCAGCCCGGGACAGCGACCCTACGAGCAGTACTTC.

The chain employs TRBV19 and TRBJ1-2; 8 bases line up with TRBD1. This CDR3 spans 15 amino acids. Per the germline V gene, CDR1 is LNHDA and CDR2 is SQIVND (reference sequence). Unmatched junction bases numbered 4, after V lost 1 base and J lost 3 bases. The DNA of the CDR3 is TGTGCCAGTAGTATAGGTGGACAGGGTTACTATGGCTACACCTTC. Its translation is CASSIGGQGYYGYTF.

V usage is TRBV30 and J usage is TRBJ2-7, with D perhaps TRBD1 (6 bases). CDR1 and CDR2 (germline): GTSNPN, SVGIG (reference sequence). Trimming removed 3 bases from V and 7 bases from J, with 16 bases in between. The CDR3 runs 13 residues. CDR3 sequence reads: CAWSQGTYVEQYF. The CDR3 bases are TGTGCCTGGAGCCAGGGGACCTACGTAGAGCAGTACTTC.

Points on this clone: At one end, the junction sequence differs from germline, possibly due to a read error. This sequence joins TRBV7-2 and TRBJ2-7, with no clear D. The CDR3 consists of 10 residues. Germline CDR1 SGHTA, CDR2 FQGNSA. The CDR3 loop is CASSLGWLHF. For the CDR3, the DNA is TGTGCCAGCAGCTTAGGATGGCTCCACTTC. The full variable domain, rest sourced from reference TRBV7-2 and TRBJ2-7, is GAGVSQSPSNKVTEKGKDVELRCDPISGHTALYWYRQSLGQGLEFLIYFQGNSAPDKSGLPSDRFSAERTGGSVSTLTIQRTQQEDSAVYLCASSLGWLHFGPGTRLTVT.

V is TRBV20-1 and J is TRBJ2-3; maybe TRBD2 (5 bases). The CDR3 extends over 11 amino acids. Germline CDR1 DFQATT, CDR2 SNEGSKA (reference sequence). Trimming shortened V by 6 bases and J by 6 bases, and 10 bases separated the two germline ends. The CDR3 protein is CSASLADTQYF. In DNA form, the CDR3 reads TGCAGTGCGTCCTTAGCGGATACGCAGTATTTT.

The chain links TRBV4-2 to TRBJ2-1, with D possibly being TRBD1 or TRBD2 (6 bases each). Trimming shortened V by 3 bases and J by 2 bases, and 23 bases separated the two germline ends. CDR3 length: 19 residues. CDR1 and CDR2 (germline): LGHNA, YNFKEQ. The CDR3 DNA sequence: TGTGCCAGCAGCCAGCAAAAGGGGGGCGCGGGATGGCCCTACAATGAGCAGTTCTTC. Its protein product is CASSQQKGGAGWPYNEQFF.

This clone is a singleton in its sample. The chain's CDR3 is CASRPRTSGRDEYF. The CDR3 DNA is TGCGCCAGCAGACCCCGGACTAGCGGGAGGGATGAGTACTTC. This chain connects TRBV10-2 to TRBJ2-7; 15 bases match TRBD2. Looked up from germline, CDR1 is WSHSY and CDR2 is SAAADI. The V and J ends lost 6 bases and 11 bases, in that order; junction bases with no gene match: 8. This CDR3 spans 14 amino acids.

The rearrangement uses TRBV5-4 and TRBJ1-5; D gene unclear. Trimming took 1 base from V and 6 from J, leaving 5 bases between them. Germline V gene data show CDR1 as SGHNT and CDR2 as YYREEE (reference sequence). This CDR3 has 12 amino acids. The CDR3 bases are TGTGCCAGCAGCTTGCCGGGTCAGCCCCAGCATTTT. Its protein product is CASSLPGQPQHF.

A word on this clone: In the same sample, other DNA sequences code for this CDR3. The chain has TRBV5-8 and TRBJ2-3, with D unresolved. Looked up from germline, CDR1 is SGHTS and CDR2 is YDEGEE. V dropped 4 bases and J dropped 5 bases, with 2 bases sitting between them. This CDR3 has 10 residues. The CDR3: CASSLDTQYF. CDR3 nucleotide sequence: TGTGCCAGCAGCCTAGATACGCAGTATTTT.